The clone carrying this T cell receptor beta chain has more than one count but fewer than ten. Its antigen is undetermined. This record belongs to a study of identical twins. Each CDR3 protein is one row after TCRdb ran MiXCR on the 5' RACE reads. Here the sample spans hundreds of thousands of distinct CDR3 sequences, around 7.6% being singletons. With no exceptions, donors were healthy Caucasians. V gave up 3 bases and J gave up 5 bases; unmatched junction bases: 4. In germline, CDR1 is SGHAT, CDR2 FQDESV (reference sequence). The CDR3 covers 14 residues. Points from the study as a whole: For out-of-frame beta sequences, excess twin sharing was weaker. Zero-insertion analyses could be partly confounded by invariant MAIT and iNKT cells. Carriage of fewer insertions was seen in abundant cord blood beta clonotypes, whereas memory repertoires showed none.

This sample also belongs to another study, concerning yellow fever vaccine responses in identical twins.

This sequence was found in a woman between 18 and 29 years old in good health. This chain connects TRBV11-1 to TRBJ2-1; 7 bases agree with TRBD1. Sequenced: CD8+ T cells sorted from blood. CDR3 region: CASSFRDRNNEQFF. DNA for the CDR3: TGTGCCAGCAGCTTCCGGGACAGAAACAATGAGCAGTTCTTC. The whole variable domain, remainder taken from reference TRBV11-1 and TRBJ2-1, is EAEVAQSPRYKITEKSQAVAFWCDPISGHATLYWYRQILGQGPELLVQFQDESVVDDSQLPKDRFSAERLKGVDSTLKIQPAELGDSAMYLCASSFRDRNNEQFFGPGTRLTVL.